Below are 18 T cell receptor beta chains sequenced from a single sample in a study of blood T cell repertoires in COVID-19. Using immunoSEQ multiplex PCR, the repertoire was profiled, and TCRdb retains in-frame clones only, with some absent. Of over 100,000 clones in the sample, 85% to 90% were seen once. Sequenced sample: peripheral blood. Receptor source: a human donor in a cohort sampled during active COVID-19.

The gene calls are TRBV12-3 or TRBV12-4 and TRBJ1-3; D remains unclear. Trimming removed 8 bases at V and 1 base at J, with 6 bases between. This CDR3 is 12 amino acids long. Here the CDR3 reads CASAESGNTIYF. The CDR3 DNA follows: TGTGCCAGCGCGGAATCTGGAAACACCATATATTTT.

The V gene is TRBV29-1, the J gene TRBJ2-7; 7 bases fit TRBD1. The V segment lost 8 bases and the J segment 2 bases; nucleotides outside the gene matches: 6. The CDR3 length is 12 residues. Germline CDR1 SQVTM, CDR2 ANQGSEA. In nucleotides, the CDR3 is TGCAGCTTCCGGGACAGCACCTACGAGCAGTACTTC. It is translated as CSFRDSTYEQYF.

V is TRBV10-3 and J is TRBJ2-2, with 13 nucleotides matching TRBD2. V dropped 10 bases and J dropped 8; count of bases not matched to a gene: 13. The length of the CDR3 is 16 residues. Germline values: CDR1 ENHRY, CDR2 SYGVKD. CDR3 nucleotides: TGTGCCAGCGGTCTGGGGGGACTAGCGGGATCTGGGGAGCTGTTTTTT. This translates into CASGLGGLAGSGELFF.

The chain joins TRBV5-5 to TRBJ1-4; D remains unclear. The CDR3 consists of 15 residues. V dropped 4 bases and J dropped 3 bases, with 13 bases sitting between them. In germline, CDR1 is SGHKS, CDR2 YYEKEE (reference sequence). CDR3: CASSREPGSNEKLFF. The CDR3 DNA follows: TGTGCCAGCAGCCGGGAGCCGGGGTCTAATGAAAAACTGTTTTTT.

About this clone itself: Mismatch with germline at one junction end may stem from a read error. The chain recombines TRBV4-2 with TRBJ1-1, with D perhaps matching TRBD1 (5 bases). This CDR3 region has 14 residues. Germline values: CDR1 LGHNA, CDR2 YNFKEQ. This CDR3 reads CASSQDAGNAEAFF. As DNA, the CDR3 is TGTGCCAGCAGCCAAGATGCAGGGAACGCTGAAGCTTTCTTT.

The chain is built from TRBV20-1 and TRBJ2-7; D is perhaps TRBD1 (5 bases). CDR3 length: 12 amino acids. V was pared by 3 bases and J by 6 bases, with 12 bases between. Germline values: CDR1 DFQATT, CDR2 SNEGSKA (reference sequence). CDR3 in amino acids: CSASRGNAEQYF. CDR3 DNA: TGCAGTGCTAGTAGGGGAAACGCCGAGCAGTACTTC.

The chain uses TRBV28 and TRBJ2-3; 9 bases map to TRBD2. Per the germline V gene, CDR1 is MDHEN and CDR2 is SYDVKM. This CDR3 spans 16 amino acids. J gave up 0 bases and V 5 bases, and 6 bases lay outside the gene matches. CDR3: CASSPPSGISTDTQYF. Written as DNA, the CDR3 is TGTGCCAGCAGTCCTCCTAGCGGGATCAGCACAGATACGCAGTATTTT.

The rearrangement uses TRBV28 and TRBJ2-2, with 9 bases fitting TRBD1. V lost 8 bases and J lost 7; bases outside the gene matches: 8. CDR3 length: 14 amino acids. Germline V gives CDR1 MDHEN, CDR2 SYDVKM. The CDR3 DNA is TGTGCCAGCGTCGGGACAGGGTATGGCGGGGAGCTGTTTTTT. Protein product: CASVGTGYGGELFF.

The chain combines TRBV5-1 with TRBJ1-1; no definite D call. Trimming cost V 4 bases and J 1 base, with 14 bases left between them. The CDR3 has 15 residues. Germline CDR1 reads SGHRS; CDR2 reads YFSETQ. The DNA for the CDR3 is TGCGCCAGCAGCGTGCAGGTTCCCGCGAACACTGAAGCTTTCTTT. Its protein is CASSVQVPANTEAFF.

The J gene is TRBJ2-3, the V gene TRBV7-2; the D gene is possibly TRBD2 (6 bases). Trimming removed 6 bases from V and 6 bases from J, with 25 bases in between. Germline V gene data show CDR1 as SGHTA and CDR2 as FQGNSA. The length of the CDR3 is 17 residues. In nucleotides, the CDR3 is TGTGCCAGCAGTCAAAACCGCCCGGGACTTTCAGGGGATACGCAGTATTTT. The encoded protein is CASSQNRPGLSGDTQYF.

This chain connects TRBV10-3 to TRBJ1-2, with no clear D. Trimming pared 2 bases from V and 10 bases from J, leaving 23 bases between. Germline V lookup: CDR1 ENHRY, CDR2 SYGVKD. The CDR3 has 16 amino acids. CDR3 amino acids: CAISEPLGNREVVYTF. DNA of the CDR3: TGTGCCATCAGTGAGCCCCTAGGGAACCGGGAAGTCGTCTACACCTTC.

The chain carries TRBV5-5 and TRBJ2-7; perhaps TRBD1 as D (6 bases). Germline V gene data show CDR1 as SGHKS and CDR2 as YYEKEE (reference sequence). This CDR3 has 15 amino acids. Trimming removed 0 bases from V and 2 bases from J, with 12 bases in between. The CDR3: CASSLEPAGAYEQYF. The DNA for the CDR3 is TGTGCCAGCAGCTTGGAGCCGGCAGGGGCCTACGAGCAGTACTTC.

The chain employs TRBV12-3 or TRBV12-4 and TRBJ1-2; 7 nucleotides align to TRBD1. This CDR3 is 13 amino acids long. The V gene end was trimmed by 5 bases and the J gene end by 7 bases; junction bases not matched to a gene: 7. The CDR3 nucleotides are TGTGCCAGCAGTAGAGGGGGCGGCCTTGGCTACACCTTC. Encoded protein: CASSRGGGLGYTF.

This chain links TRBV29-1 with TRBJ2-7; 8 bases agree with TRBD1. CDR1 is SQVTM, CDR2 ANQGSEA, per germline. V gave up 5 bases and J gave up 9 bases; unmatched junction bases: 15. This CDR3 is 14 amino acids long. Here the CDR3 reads CSVLSQGASGGQYF. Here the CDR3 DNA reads TGCAGCGTTCTTTCCCAGGGGGCGAGCGGCGGGCAGTACTTC.

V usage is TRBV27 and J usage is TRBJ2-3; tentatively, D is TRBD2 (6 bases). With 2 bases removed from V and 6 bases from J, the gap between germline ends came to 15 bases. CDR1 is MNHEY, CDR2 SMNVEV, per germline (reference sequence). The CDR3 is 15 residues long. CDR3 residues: CASSLVGLGGDTQYF. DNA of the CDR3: TGTGCCAGCAGTTTAGTGGGACTGGGAGGTGATACGCAGTATTTT.

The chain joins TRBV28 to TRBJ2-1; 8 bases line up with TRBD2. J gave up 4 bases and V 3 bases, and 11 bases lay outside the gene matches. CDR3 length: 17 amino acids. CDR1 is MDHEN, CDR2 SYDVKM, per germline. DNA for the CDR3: TGTGCCAGCAGTTTCCCCAAGGGACTAGGGCAATACAATGAGCAGTTCTTC. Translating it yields CASSFPKGLGQYNEQFF.

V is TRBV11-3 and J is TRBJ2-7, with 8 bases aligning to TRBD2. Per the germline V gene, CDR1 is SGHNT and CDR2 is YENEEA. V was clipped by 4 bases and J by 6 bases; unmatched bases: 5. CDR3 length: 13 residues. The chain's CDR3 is CASSYGLAGEQYF. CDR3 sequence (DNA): TGTGCCAGCAGCTACGGACTAGCTGGCGAGCAGTACTTC. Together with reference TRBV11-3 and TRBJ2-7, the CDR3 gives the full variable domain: EAGVVQSPRYKIIEKKQPVAFWCNPISGHNTLYWYLQNLGQGPELLIRYENEEAVDDSQLPKDRFSAERLKGVDSTLKIQPAELGDSAVYLCASSYGLAGEQYFGPGTRLTVT.

CDR3 sequence: CASRQGGQETQYF. CDR3 DNA: TGTGCCAGTAGACAGGGGGGACAAGAGACCCAGTACTTC. This chain uses TRBV27 with TRBJ2-5; 9 bases are a match to TRBD1. In germline, CDR1 is MNHEY, CDR2 SMNVEV (reference sequence). V shed 9 bases and J 2 bases; nucleotides not matched to a gene: 4. The CDR3 totals 13 residues.